A selection of T cell receptor beta chains follows, all from one sample in a study of blood T cell repertoires in COVID-19. The method was immunoSEQ multiplex PCR; TCRdb's version includes in-frame clones alone and lacks a portion of them. The sample has some 140,000 clones, more than 60% seen once; the top ten hold around 14%. The sequenced material came from peripheral blood. The origin of the receptors is an elderly man with acute or convalescent COVID-19. Both conserved end residues are part of each CDR3. Fields, in order: clone size, D gene, V gene, J gene, CDR3 DNA, CDR3 protein. D genes are given only for firm matches. Only part of the rows carry a size: once, few, many, or a class if the clone is expanded.

size: once; D: .; V: TRBV24-1; J: TRBJ1-4; DNA: TGTGCCACCAGTGATGAGCGAAATGAAAAACTGTTTTTT; CDR3: CATSDERNEKLFF
size: once; D: .; V: TRBV5-6; J: TRBJ1-2; DNA: TGTGCCAGCAGCCGGATACAGGTTGACTATGGCTACACCTTC; CDR3: CASSRIQVDYGYTF
size: .; D: .; V: TRBV2; J: TRBJ2-4; DNA: TGTGCCAGCAGTGAAGGAGTAGCCAAAAACATTCAGTACTTC; CDR3: CASSEGVAKNIQYF
size: .; D: .; V: TRBV9; J: TRBJ2-3; DNA: .; CDR3: CASTSGQGLTDTQYF
size: .; D: TRBD1; V: TRBV5-1; J: TRBJ1-4; DNA: TGCGCCAGCAGCTTGGGTCCGGACAGGGGGATTGAAAAACTGTTTTTT; CDR3: CASSLGPDRGIEKLFF
size: .; D: .; V: TRBV5-1; J: TRBJ1-2; DNA: TGCGCCAGCAGCTTGGCACCGGGATCAGACTATGGCTACACCTTC; CDR3: CASSLAPGSDYGYTF
size: .; D: .; V: TRBV5-4; J: TRBJ1-1; DNA: TGTGCCAGCAGCTCGAGTAGCAGTAGCAACACTGAAGCTTTCTTT; CDR3: CASSSSSSSNTEAFF
size: few; D: .; V: TRBV19; J: TRBJ2-1; DNA: TGTGCCAGTAGTAGAGACAGGTTCTCCTACAATGAGCAGTTCTTC; CDR3: CASSRDRFSYNEQFF
size: .; D: .; V: TRBV6-1; J: TRBJ1-1; DNA: TGTGCCAGCAGTGAAGTTGGCAGGGGGAACACTGAAGCTTTCTTT; CDR3: CASSEVGRGNTEAFF
size: few; D: .; V: TRBV3-1/TRBV3-2; J: TRBJ1-6; DNA: TGTGCCAGCAGAGAAACAGGGTTCTACTCACCCCTCCACTTT; CDR3: CASRETGFYSPLHF
size: few; D: .; V: TRBV3-1/TRBV3-2; J: TRBJ2-6; DNA: TGTGCCAGCAGCCGACAGTCCTCTGGGGCCAACGTCCTGACTTTC; CDR3: CASSRQSSGANVLTF
size: .; D: .; V: TRBV2; J: TRBJ1-1; DNA: TGTGCCAGCACTAAGATGAACACTGAAGCTTTCTTT; CDR3: CASTKMNTEAFF
size: .; D: .; V: TRBV3-1/TRBV3-2; J: TRBJ1-6; DNA: TGTGCCAGCAGCCCCACAGGGTTGCTGGGTAGTTCACCCCTCCACTTT; CDR3: CASSPTGLLGSSPLHF
size: .; D: TRBD2; V: TRBV5-1; J: TRBJ2-3; DNA: TGCGCCAGCAGCCGCGGGACTAGCGGCGACACAGATACGCAGTATTTT; CDR3: CASSRGTSGDTDTQYF
size: .; D: .; V: TRBV15; J: TRBJ2-1; DNA: TGTGCCACCAGCAGAGGACTCAGCTCGGTCAATGAGCAGTTCTTC; CDR3: CATSRGLSSVNEQFF
size: .; D: TRBD2; V: TRBV29-1; J: TRBJ2-1; DNA: TGCAGCGTTTATGGCGGACTAGCGTCTTACAATGAGCAGTTCTTC; CDR3: CSVYGGLASYNEQFF
size: .; D: .; V: TRBV7-2; J: TRBJ1-4; DNA: TGTGCCAGCAGCTTTTCGGATGAAAAACTGTTTTTT; CDR3: CASSFSDEKLFF
size: .; D: .; V: TRBV19; J: TRBJ1-1; DNA: TGTGCCAGTAGTATGTCCAGGGTGAACACTGAAGCTTTCTTT; CDR3: CASSMSRVNTEAFF
size: few; D: TRBD2; V: TRBV25-1; J: TRBJ2-3; DNA: TGTGCCAGCAGCCCCACGGGGGGGGTAGATACGCAGTATTTT; CDR3: CASSPTGGVDTQYF
size: .; D: .; V: TRBV5-4; J: TRBJ1-4; DNA: TGTGCCAGCAGTCGGGACTTTGTTCGACCCCTTTTT; CDR3: CASSRDFVRPLF
size: .; D: .; V: TRBV5-6; J: TRBJ2-7; DNA: TGTGCCAGCAGCTCCCTTTTCAGGGACGAGCAGTACTTC; CDR3: CASSSLFRDEQYF
size: .; D: TRBD1; V: TRBV7-9; J: TRBJ1-1; DNA: TGTGCCAGCAGCCCGGGACAGAGAAGCACTGAAGCTTTCTTT; CDR3: CASSPGQRSTEAFF
size: many; D: .; V: TRBV18; J: TRBJ2-2; DNA: TGTGCCAGCTCGACCAGAGGAACTGGGACCGGGGAGCTGTTTTTT; CDR3: CASSTRGTGTGELFF
size: .; D: .; V: TRBV2; J: TRBJ2-2; DNA: TGTGCCAGCAGTGAAGGGTCAGGGGTGGGAAACACCGGGGAGCTGTTTTTT; CDR3: CASSEGSGVGNTGELFF
size: .; D: .; V: TRBV9; J: TRBJ2-1; DNA: TGTGCCAGCAGCGTAGTTTCCGAGGCTGAGCAGTTCTTC; CDR3: CASSVVSEAEQFF
size: few; D: TRBD1; V: TRBV2; J: TRBJ1-1; DNA: TGTGCCGCAGGTACCGGGACAGCGAACACTGAAGCTTTCTTT; CDR3: CAAGTGTANTEAFF
size: .; D: .; V: TRBV24-1; J: TRBJ1-4; DNA: TGTGCCGCCTCTGAGGCTAATGAAAAACTGTTTTTT; CDR3: CAASEANEKLFF
size: .; D: .; V: TRBV7-3; J: TRBJ2-3; DNA: TGTGCCAGCAGCCCCTTACTTAGCACAGATACGCAGTATTTT; CDR3: CASSPLLSTDTQYF
size: .; D: .; V: TRBV29-1; J: TRBJ1-3; DNA: TGCAGCGTCATAACTCAGGAATCTGGAAACACCATATATTTT; CDR3: CSVITQESGNTIYF
size: .; D: TRBD1; V: TRBV5-1; J: TRBJ2-5; DNA: TGCGCCAGTGCGCCCCGGGACAGAAGGGAGACCCAGTACTTC; CDR3: CASAPRDRRETQYF
size: .; D: .; V: TRBV18; J: TRBJ2-4; DNA: TGTGCCAGCTCACCAGGGGGGGCCGGAAACATTCAGTACTTC; CDR3: CASSPGGAGNIQYF
size: .; D: .; V: TRBV9; J: TRBJ2-2; DNA: TGTGCCAGCAGCGTAAACCCAATGCGTTCCGGGGAGCTGTTTTTT; CDR3: CASSVNPMRSGELFF
size: .; D: .; V: TRBV9; J: TRBJ1-1; DNA: TGTGCCAGCAGCGTAGCATCAGGGCCCGGTTCTGAAGCTTTCTTT; CDR3: CASSVASGPGSEAFF
size: few; D: .; V: TRBV9; J: TRBJ2-1; DNA: TGTGCCAGCAGCGTAGATCAAGGAAAGAGGGCAATCAATGAGCAGTTCTTC; CDR3: CASSVDQGKRAINEQFF
size: few; D: .; V: TRBV7-9; J: TRBJ2-1; DNA: TGTGCCAGCAGCTTAGCGCTGGCAGTGACTTACAATGAGCAGTTCTTC; CDR3: CASSLALAVTYNEQFF
size: .; D: TRBD1; V: TRBV2; J: TRBJ1-5; DNA: TGTGCCAGCAGGGCACAGGGGGCCCAGGGCAATCAGCCCCAGCATTTT; CDR3: CASRAQGAQGNQPQHF
size: .; D: .; V: TRBV4-3; J: TRBJ2-3; DNA: TGCGCCAGCAGCCACCAGCGGGGCACAGATACGCAGTATTTT; CDR3: CASSHQRGTDTQYF
size: .; D: .; V: TRBV7-8; J: TRBJ1-5; DNA: TGTGCCAGCAGCTTAGCACTTAATCAGCCCCAGCATTTT; CDR3: CASSLALNQPQHF
size: .; D: TRBD1; V: TRBV5-4; J: TRBJ2-5; DNA: TGTGCCAGCAGCGCTCGACAGGGAGAGACCCAGTACTTC; CDR3: CASSARQGETQYF
size: .; D: TRBD1; V: TRBV15; J: TRBJ1-2; DNA: TGTGCCACCAGCAGAGCCGGGACAGTCTATGGCTACACCTTC; CDR3: CATSRAGTVYGYTF
size: .; D: .; V: TRBV28; J: TRBJ2-5; DNA: TGTGCCAGCAGTTCGTACAGGTCTGAGACCCAGTACTTC; CDR3: CASSSYRSETQYF
size: .; D: .; V: TRBV4-1; J: TRBJ2-2; DNA: TGCGCCAGCAGCCGCACAGGGTTGAACACCGGGGAGCTGTTTTTT; CDR3: CASSRTGLNTGELFF
size: .; D: .; V: TRBV7-2; J: TRBJ2-5; DNA: TGTGCCAGCAGCTTCGGGATACCAGAGACCCAGTACTTC; CDR3: CASSFGIPETQYF
size: .; D: .; V: TRBV7-9; J: TRBJ1-5; DNA: TGTGCCAGCAGCTCAGGACAGTTCCATAGCAATCAGCCCCAGCATTTT; CDR3: CASSSGQFHSNQPQHF
size: .; D: TRBD2; V: TRBV7-9; J: TRBJ2-5; DNA: TGTGCCAGCAGGGCTAGCGGGGGCCAAGAGACCCAGTACTTC; CDR3: CASRASGGQETQYF
size: .; D: .; V: TRBV29-1; J: TRBJ1-4; DNA: TGCAGCGTTGAAGTGGAGGGTGGGATCGGTGAAAAACTGTTTTTT; CDR3: CSVEVEGGIGEKLFF
size: .; D: TRBD2; V: TRBV5-1; J: TRBJ2-5; DNA: TGCGCCAGCAGCTTGGAAACTAGCGGGGGGTGGGAGACCCAGTACTTC; CDR3: CASSLETSGGWETQYF
size: .; D: TRBD1; V: TRBV5-1; J: TRBJ1-4; DNA: TGCGCCAGCAGCAGGGACAGGGGATCTAATGAAAAACTGTTTTTT; CDR3: CASSRDRGSNEKLFF
size: .; D: TRBD1; V: TRBV2; J: TRBJ2-5; DNA: TGTGCCAGCAGTTCGGACAGGGCTGAGACCCAGTACTTC; CDR3: CASSSDRAETQYF
size: few; D: .; V: TRBV19; J: TRBJ1-6; DNA: TGTGCCAGTAGTATCGGCAGGGCCAGGAACTACAATTCACCCCTCCACTTT; CDR3: CASSIGRARNYNSPLHF
size: few; D: .; V: TRBV20-1; J: TRBJ1-1; DNA: TGCAGTGCCCCCAGGGGCACTGAAGCTTTCTTT; CDR3: CSAPRGTEAFF